The 13 T cell receptor beta chains below all came from one sample that was sequenced in a study of cytomegalovirus exposure and HLA in healthy donors. The PCR contained 60 Vbeta and 13 Jbeta primers. TCRdb keeps only in-frame clones here, not all; method: immunoSEQ multiplex PCR. The table has nearly 110,000 clones, more than 70% seen once; the top ten hold approximately 2.4%. Sequenced input: PBMCs. The receptors derive from a man between 18 and 35 years old in good health and CMV-seronegative.

This rearrangement joins TRBV14 to TRBJ2-7; 9 nucleotides align to TRBD1. Trimming removed 3 bases from V and 3 bases from J; junction bases left unmatched: 6. The V gene's germline CDR1 is SGHDN and CDR2 FVKESK. This CDR3 has 15 amino acids. This chain's CDR3 is CASSHPRTGVYEQYF. The CDR3 DNA reads as TGTGCCAGCAGCCACCCCCGGACAGGGGTCTACGAGCAGTACTTC. The whole variable domain, filled in from reference TRBV14 and TRBJ2-7, reads EAGVTQFPSHSVIEKGQTVTLRCDPISGHDNLYWYRRVMGKEIKFLLHFVKESKQDESGMPNNRFLAERTGGTYSTLKVQPAELEDSGVYFCASSHPRTGVYEQYFGPGTRLTVT.

The chain is built from TRBV29-1 and TRBJ2-7, with D maybe TRBD2 (6 bases). From germline, CDR1 is SQVTM and CDR2 ANQGSEA. V lost 0 bases and J lost 7, with 7 bases in between. The CDR3 has 11 amino acids. CDR3: CSVEDGGEQYF. In DNA form, the CDR3 reads TGCAGCGTTGAAGATGGGGGGGAGCAGTACTTC.

CDR3 in DNA: TGTGCCAGCTCACCACTACCGACAGATAGGAACACTGAAGCTTTCTTT. This gives the protein CASSPLPTDRNTEAFF. The V and J genes are TRBV18 and TRBJ1-1; TRBD1 might be the D (5 bases). V gave up 1 base and J gave up 1 base, with 13 bases separating them. The length of the CDR3 is 16 residues. Looked up from germline, CDR1 is KGHSH and CDR2 is LQKENI.

The chain employs TRBV9 and TRBJ1-2; no clear D gene. V lost 3 bases and J lost 0, with 15 bases in between. Germline CDR1 and CDR2: SGDLS and YYNGEE. The CDR3 extends over 16 amino acids. The CDR3 protein is CASSGRLGLANYGYTF. The CDR3 DNA reads TGTGCCAGCAGCGGGAGACTAGGTTTAGCTAACTATGGCTACACCTTC.

This clone turned up a few times. The chain employs TRBV5-1 and TRBJ1-4; D gene ambiguous. Per germline, CDR1 SGHRS and CDR2 YFSETQ. The CDR3 consists of 13 residues. V dropped 4 bases and J dropped 8 bases, with 12 bases sitting between them. In nucleotides, the CDR3 is TGCGCCAGCAGCAGCACCCCGGGAGAAAAACTGTTTTTT. This translates into CASSSTPGEKLFF. Complete variable domain (other parts from reference TRBV5-1 and TRBJ1-4): KAGVTQTPRYLIKTRGQQVTLSCSPISGHRSVSWYQQTPGQGLQFLFEYFSETQRNKGNFPGRFSGRQFSNSRSEMNVSTLELGDSALYLCASSSTPGEKLFFGSGTQLSVL.

The chain is built from TRBV5-1 and TRBJ1-2; D unresolved. Trimming cost V 0 bases and J 0 bases, with 9 bases left between them. Germline V gene data show CDR1 as SGHRS and CDR2 as YFSETQ. The CDR3 totals 15 residues. The DNA of the CDR3 is TGCGCCAGCAGCTTGGGGGCAGTCCCTAACTATGGCTACACCTTC. This sequence encodes CASSLGAVPNYGYTF.

The chain uses TRBV6-6 and TRBJ1-2, with 9 bases aligning to TRBD1. V lost 10 bases and J lost 2; bases outside the gene matches: 8. The CDR3 covers 14 residues. Germline-derived CDR1 and CDR2 are MNHNY and SVGAGI (reference sequence). The CDR3 DNA reads TGTGCCACCACCCGGGACAGGGTAAACTATGGCTACACCTTC. Amino acids: CATTRDRVNYGYTF.

This chain connects TRBV19 to TRBJ1-6; possible D gene TRBD1, 6 bases. This CDR3 comprises 14 residues. Looked up from germline, CDR1 is LNHDA and CDR2 is SQIVND (reference sequence). V lost 4 bases and J lost 5, with 9 bases in between. The CDR3 here is CASSTTGDNSPLHF. CDR3 DNA sequence: TGTGCCAGTAGTACGACAGGAGATAATTCACCCCTCCACTTT.

The chain employs TRBV28 and TRBJ1-5, with 8 positions matching TRBD1. In germline, CDR1 is MDHEN, CDR2 SYDVKM. V gave up 6 bases and J gave up 5 bases; unmatched junction bases: 9. The CDR3 totals 15 residues. The CDR3 bases are TGTGCCAGCAGATCACCACAGGGGGAGCATCAGCCCCAGCATTTT. Amino acids: CASRSPQGEHQPQHF.

This clone was observed a few times. J is TRBJ2-1 and V is TRBV4-3, with 9 bases aligning to TRBD2. The V gene end was trimmed by 0 bases and the J gene end by 0 bases; junction bases not matched to a gene: 9. The CDR3 contains 19 residues. The V gene's germline CDR1 is LGHNA and CDR2 YSLEER. The DNA for the CDR3 is TGCGCCAGCAGCCAAGACCACATCCCGGGACTAGCCTCCTACAATGAGCAGTTCTTC. Translation: CASSQDHIPGLASYNEQFF.

This chain uses TRBV5-1 with TRBJ1-5; D gene uncertain. The germline CDR1 and CDR2 sequences are SGHRS and YFSETQ. This CDR3 comprises 14 residues. V lost 1 base and J 2 bases, leaving 7 bases between the germline ends. CDR3 loop: CASSLSGGNQPQHF. CDR3 bases: TGCGCCAGCAGCTTGTCGGGTGGCAATCAGCCCCAGCATTTT.

This clone was counted only a few times. The chain employs TRBV5-6 and TRBJ2-7; 8 bases fit TRBD1. J was trimmed by 5 bases and V by 4 bases; bases with no gene match: 11. The CDR3 runs to 15 residues. The V gene's germline CDR1 is SGHDT and CDR2 YYEEEE. DNA of the CDR3: TGTGCCAGCAGCCTGCCCGGGACAGGAGGGGACGAGCAGTACTTC. Protein product: CASSLPGTGGDEQYF.

As regards this clone: One end of the junction fails to match germline, which may point to a read error. This sequence joins TRBV15 and TRBJ2-7; 7 bases fit TRBD1. Per germline, CDR1 LNHNV and CDR2 YYDKDF (reference sequence). This CDR3 is 17 amino acids long. CDR3 bases: TGTGCCACCAGCAGAGACCAACCTACCGCCGCCGGGACAGAGCGGTACTTC. This gives the protein CATSRDQPTAAGTERYF.